A selection of T cell receptor beta chains follows, all from one sample in a study of blood T cells in healthy people across ages. TCRdb independently ran MiXCR on the 5' RACE reads; one entry per CDR3 protein. The sample gives fewer than 1,200,000 distinct CDR3 sequences, about 25% of which show up once; less than 0.75% is in the top ten. These same records also appear under a second study, on T cells of mothers and their children.

Sequenced sample: blood. Receptors originate from a girl aged 2-10 years in good health. CDR3s include the opening cysteine and the closing phenylalanine or tryptophan. The D gene is left open where the match is weak. Clone size is shown for a subset of rows, as once, few, many or a class of expanded clone.

>NA|TRBJ1-1|TRBV12-3/TRBV12-4|NA
CASSFSFVNTVAFF
TGTGCCAGCAGTTTCTCCTTCGTGAACACTGTAGCTTTCTTT
>NA|TRBJ2-7|TRBV7-9|NA
CASSLMGAGRSYEQYF
TGTGCCAGCAGCTTAATGGGAGCAGGGCGCTCCTACGAGCAGTACTTC
>NA|TRBJ1-2|TRBV4-1|NA
CASSRDAPPRRYGYTF
TGCGCCAGCAGCCGAGATGCGCCGCCTAGGCGCTATGGCTACACCTTC
>NA|TRBJ1-1|TRBV9|NA
CASSPEGAMNTEAFF
TGTGCCAGCAGCCCAGAAGGGGCAATGAACACTGAAGCTTTCTTT
>NA|TRBJ2-1|TRBV7-2|few
CASSFQGTLGYEQFF
TGTGCCAGCAGTTTCCAGGGGACTCTAGGCTATGAGCAGTTCTTC
>NA|TRBJ1-2|TRBV20-1|few
CSALEGYGDTF
TGCAGTGCCTTGGAGGGCTATGGCGACACCTTC
>NA|TRBJ1-2|TRBV6-5|NA
CASSAKTGFGYTF
TGTGCCAGCAGCGCAAAAACAGGGTTCGGCTACACCTTC
>NA|TRBJ1-2|TRBV12-3/TRBV12-4|few
CASSPHPGDAHGYTF
TGTGCCAGCAGTCCTCACCCGGGGGACGCTCATGGCTACACCTTC
>NA|TRBJ2-7|TRBV5-1|NA
CASSPWTRGKDEQYF
TGCGCCAGCAGCCCGTGGACTAGGGGGAAGGACGAGCAGTACTTC
>NA|TRBJ1-2|TRBV4-1|NA
CASSHRQDVNYGYTF
TGCGCCAGCAGCCATAGACAGGATGTTAACTATGGCTACACCTTC
>NA|TRBJ2-3|TRBV4-1|NA
CAGSQVQKRGTDTQYF
TGCGCCGGCAGCCAAGTTCAGAAACGGGGGACAGATACGCAGTATTTT
>TRBD2|TRBJ2-1|TRBV7-9|NA
CASSLALGREGYNEQFF
TGTGCCAGCAGCTTAGCGCTCGGGCGGGAGGGCTACAATGAGCAGTTCTTC
>TRBD2|TRBJ2-3|TRBV20-1|NA
CSALARTRSTDTQYF
TGCAGTGCTCTGGCAAGGACTAGAAGCACAGATACGCAGTATTTT
>TRBD1|TRBJ1-6|TRBV29-1|NA
CSVDTGEPPLHF
TGCAGCGTTGACACAGGGGAGCCACCCCTCCACTTT
>NA|TRBJ2-2|TRBV6-1|once
CASSESGHGELFF
TGTGCCAGCAGTGAAAGCGGGCACGGGGAGCTGTTTTTT
>NA|TRBJ2-1|TRBV20-1|NA
CSALATSSYNEQFF
TGCAGTGCTTTAGCGACTAGCTCCTACAATGAGCAGTTCTTC
>NA|TRBJ2-1|TRBV4-3|NA
CASSLDLGPYGQFF
TGCGCCAGCAGCCTTGACTTAGGGCCTTATGGGCAGTTCTTC
>TRBD1|TRBJ2-5|TRBV4-1|many
CASSRGGMETQYF
TGCGCCAGCAGCCGAGGGGGCATGGAGACCCAGTACTTC
>TRBD1|TRBJ2-7|TRBV7-9|NA
CASSSTLGTGTYEQYF
TGTGCCAGCAGCTCCACATTGGGGACAGGCACCTACGAGCAGTACTTC
>NA|TRBJ1-5|TRBV4-1|few
CASSQDLFPQPQHF
TGCGCCAGCAGCCAAGACTTATTCCCTCAGCCCCAGCATTTT
>TRBD2|TRBJ2-7|TRBV6-1|NA
CASSTTSGEYSYEQYF
TGTGCCAGCAGTACGACTAGCGGGGAATACTCCTACGAGCAGTACTTC
>NA|TRBJ2-3|TRBV6-2/TRBV6-3|NA
CASSYSGQPLGATDTQYF
TGTGCCAGCAGTTACTCCGGACAGCCCTTAGGGGCCACGGATACGCAGTATTTT
>TRBD2|TRBJ2-7|TRBV3-1|NA
CASSLGLDVYEQYF
TGTGCCAGCAGTCTTGGACTAGATGTTTACGAGCAGTACTTC
>TRBD1|TRBJ1-1|TRBV5-1|few
CASMDRGDTEAFF
TGCGCCAGCATGGACAGGGGAGACACTGAAGCTTTCTTT
>NA|TRBJ2-7|TRBV29-1|few
CSVRPLMSYEQYF
TGCAGCGTTCGACCGTTGATGTCCTACGAGCAGTACTTC
>TRBD2|TRBJ2-5|TRBV10-2|NA
CASRGGLAIPQYF
TGCGCCAGCAGGGGGGGACTAGCCATCCCCCAGTACTTC
>NA|TRBJ2-7|TRBV7-2|NA
CASSFQSLAGSEQYF
TGTGCCAGCAGCTTTCAGAGCTTAGCTGGCTCCGAGCAGTACTTC
>TRBD1|TRBJ2-7|TRBV20-1|few
CSARPGQGSYEQYF
TGCAGTGCTAGGCCTGGACAGGGTTCCTACGAGCAGTACTTC
>NA|TRBJ2-1|TRBV5-6|few
CASSNVAAEQFF
TGTGCCAGCAGCAATGTAGCGGCTGAGCAGTTCTTC
>NA|TRBJ2-2|TRBV7-2|NA
CASSLDFSGGELFF
TGTGCCAGCAGCTTAGATTTCTCAGGGGGGGAGCTGTTTTTT
>TRBD2|TRBJ2-7|TRBV18|NA
CASSPRTSTSHEQYF
TGTGCCAGCTCACCTAGGACTAGCACGTCGCACGAGCAGTACTTC
>NA|TRBJ2-1|TRBV28|NA
CASSFDSREQFF
TGTGCCAGCAGTTTTGATTCTCGGGAGCAGTTCTTC
>NA|TRBJ1-5|TRBV21-1|NA
CASSKSPARLDSQPQHF
TGTGCCAGCAGCAAATCCCCTGCCCGTCTAGATTCTCAGCCCCAGCATTTT
>NA|TRBJ2-5|TRBV28|NA
CASSLNRDRFSQTQYF
TGTGCCAGCAGTTTAAACCGGGACCGCTTTTCTCAGACCCAGTACTTC
>NA|TRBJ2-7|TRBV27|few
CASSLRLPTGSYEQYF
TGTGCCAGCAGCTTACGTCTCCCGACTGGGTCCTACGAGCAGTACTTC
>TRBD2|TRBJ2-3|TRBV29-1|few
CTVGTSGAVTDTQYF
TGCACCGTAGGGACTAGCGGGGCCGTCACAGATACGCAGTATTTT
>NA|TRBJ2-4|TRBV4-3|NA
CASSHALAGEQAKNIQYF
TGCGCCAGCAGCCATGCCCTTGCGGGCGAACAAGCCAAAAACATTCAGTACTTC
>TRBD2|TRBJ2-5|TRBV7-2|few
CASSLVTGGRETQYF
TGTGCCAGCAGCTTAGTGACGGGGGGGCGAGAGACCCAGTACTTC
>NA|TRBJ1-1|TRBV9|many
CASSVGKVWTEAFF
TGTGCCAGCAGCGTAGGGAAGGTTTGGACTGAAGCTTTCTTT
>NA|TRBJ2-3|TRBV12-3/TRBV12-4|few
CASSVGGGRTQYF
TGTGCCAGCTCGGTAGGGGGGGGGCGAACGCAGTATTTT
>TRBD2|TRBJ2-7|TRBV20-1|NA
CSARDLEREFDEQYF
TGCAGTGCTAGAGATTTGGAGCGGGAGTTCGACGAGCAGTACTTC
>NA|TRBJ1-2|TRBV7-2|NA
CASSSYRNYGYTF
TGTGCCAGCAGTTCCTATAGGAACTATGGCTACACCTTC
>NA|TRBJ1-1|TRBV29-1|NA
CSVEGVEGNAEAFF
TGCAGCGTTGAAGGGGTGGAGGGGAACGCTGAAGCTTTCTTT
>NA|TRBJ2-3|TRBV4-1|few
CASSQEAARTDTQYF
TGCGCCAGCAGCCAAGAGGCGGCACGCACAGATACGCAGTATTTT
>NA|TRBJ2-5|TRBV29-1|NA
CSVGAPEQETQYF
TGCAGCGTTGGGGCACCAGAGCAAGAGACCCAGTACTTC
>NA|TRBJ1-2|TRBV29-1|few
CSVDANSVNYGYTF
TGCAGCGTTGATGCGAATTCTGTTAACTATGGCTACACCTTC